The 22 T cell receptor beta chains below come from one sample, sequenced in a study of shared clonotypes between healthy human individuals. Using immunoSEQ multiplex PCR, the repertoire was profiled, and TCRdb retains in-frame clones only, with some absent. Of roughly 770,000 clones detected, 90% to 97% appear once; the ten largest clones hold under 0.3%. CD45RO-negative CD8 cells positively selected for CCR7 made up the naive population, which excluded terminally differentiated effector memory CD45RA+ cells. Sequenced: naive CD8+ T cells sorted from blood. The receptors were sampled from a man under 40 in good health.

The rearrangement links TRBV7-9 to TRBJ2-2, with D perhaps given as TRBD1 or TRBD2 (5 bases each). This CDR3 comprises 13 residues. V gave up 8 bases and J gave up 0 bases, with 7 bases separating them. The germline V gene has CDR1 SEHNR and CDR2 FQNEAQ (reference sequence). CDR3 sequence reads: CASLGANTGELFF. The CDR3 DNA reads TGTGCCAGCCTGGGGGCGAACACCGGGGAGCTGTTTTTT.

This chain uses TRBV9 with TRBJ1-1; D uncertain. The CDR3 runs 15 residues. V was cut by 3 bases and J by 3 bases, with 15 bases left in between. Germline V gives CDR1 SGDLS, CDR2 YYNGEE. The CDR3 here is CASSADGISDTEAFF. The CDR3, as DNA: TGTGCCAGCAGCGCGGATGGTATTTCGGACACTGAAGCTTTCTTT. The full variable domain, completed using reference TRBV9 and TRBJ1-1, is DSGVTQTPKHLITATGQRVTLRCSPRSGDLSVYWYQQSLDQGLQFLIQYYNGEERAKGNILERFSAQQFPDLHSELNLSSLELGDSALYFCASSADGISDTEAFFGQGTRLTVV.

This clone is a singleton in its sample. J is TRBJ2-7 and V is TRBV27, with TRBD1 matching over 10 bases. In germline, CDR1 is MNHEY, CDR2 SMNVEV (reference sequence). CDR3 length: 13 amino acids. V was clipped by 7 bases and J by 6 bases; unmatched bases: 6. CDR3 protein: CASMGQGWGEQYF. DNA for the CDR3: TGTGCCAGCATGGGACAGGGGTGGGGCGAGCAGTACTTC.

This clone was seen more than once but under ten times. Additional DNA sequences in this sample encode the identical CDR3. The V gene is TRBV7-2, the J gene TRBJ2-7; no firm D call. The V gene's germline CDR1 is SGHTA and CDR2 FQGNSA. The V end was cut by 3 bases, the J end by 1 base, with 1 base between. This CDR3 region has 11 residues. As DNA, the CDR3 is TGTGCCAGCAGCTTTTCCTACGAGCAGTACTTC. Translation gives CASSFSYEQYF.

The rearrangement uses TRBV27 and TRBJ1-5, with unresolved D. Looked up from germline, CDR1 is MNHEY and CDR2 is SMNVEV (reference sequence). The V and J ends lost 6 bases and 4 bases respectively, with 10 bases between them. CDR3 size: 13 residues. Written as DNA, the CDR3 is TGTGCCAGCAGGAAGGACGGGAATCAGCCCCAGCATTTT. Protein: CASRKDGNQPQHF.

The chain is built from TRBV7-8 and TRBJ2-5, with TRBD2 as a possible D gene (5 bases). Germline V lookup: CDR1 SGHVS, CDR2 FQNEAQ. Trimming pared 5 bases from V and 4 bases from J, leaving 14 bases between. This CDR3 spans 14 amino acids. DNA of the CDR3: TGTGCCAGCAGCACCGAGGGTTTTCCAGAGACCCAGTACTTC. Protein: CASSTEGFPETQYF.

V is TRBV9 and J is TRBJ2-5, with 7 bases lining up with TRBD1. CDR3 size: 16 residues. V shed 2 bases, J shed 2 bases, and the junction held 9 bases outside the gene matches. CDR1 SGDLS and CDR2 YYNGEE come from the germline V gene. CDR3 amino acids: CASSVRDSLGQETQYF. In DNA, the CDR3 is TGTGCCAGCAGCGTCCGGGACAGCCTGGGACAAGAGACCCAGTACTTC.

The CDR3 DNA reads TGCAGCGTTCCCGGGACAGTAATAGGGGAGCAGTACTTC. Encoded protein: CSVPGTVIGEQYF. The J gene is TRBJ2-7, the V gene TRBV29-1, with TRBD1 matching over 7 bases. CDR1 and CDR2 (germline): SQVTM, ANQGSEA. The CDR3 sequence is 13 residues long. Trimming cost V 5 bases and J 7 bases; bases outside gene matches: 11.

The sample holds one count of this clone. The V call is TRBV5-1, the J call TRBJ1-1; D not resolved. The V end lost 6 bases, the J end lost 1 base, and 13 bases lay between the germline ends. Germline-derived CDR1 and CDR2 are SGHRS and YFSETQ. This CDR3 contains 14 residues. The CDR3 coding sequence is TGCGCCAGCACCCCGTCCGGTTCGAACACTGAAGCTTTCTTT. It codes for CASTPSGSNTEAFF.

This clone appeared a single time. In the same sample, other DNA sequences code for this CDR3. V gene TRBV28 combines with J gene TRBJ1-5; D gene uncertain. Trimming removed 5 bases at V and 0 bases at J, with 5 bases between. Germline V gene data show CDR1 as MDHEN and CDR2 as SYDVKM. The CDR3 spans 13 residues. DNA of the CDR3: TGTGCCAGCAGTCTGTATAGCAATCAGCCCCAGCATTTT. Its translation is CASSLYSNQPQHF. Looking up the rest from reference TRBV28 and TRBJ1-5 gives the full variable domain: DVKVTQSSRYLVKRTGEKVFLECVQDMDHENMFWYRQDPGLGLRLIYFSYDVKMKEKGDIPEGYSVSREKKERFSLILESASTNQTSMYLCASSLYSNQPQHFGDGTRLSIL.

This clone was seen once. The CDR3: CASSQGQGFYNEQFF. Written as DNA, the CDR3 is TGTGCCAGCAGCCAGGGACAGGGGTTTTACAATGAGCAGTTCTTC. The gene calls are TRBV7-9 and TRBJ2-1; 10 bases map to TRBD1. V lost 5 bases and J lost 4; bases outside the gene matches: 5. The CDR3 has 15 residues. Looked up from germline, CDR1 is SEHNR and CDR2 is FQNEAQ (reference sequence).

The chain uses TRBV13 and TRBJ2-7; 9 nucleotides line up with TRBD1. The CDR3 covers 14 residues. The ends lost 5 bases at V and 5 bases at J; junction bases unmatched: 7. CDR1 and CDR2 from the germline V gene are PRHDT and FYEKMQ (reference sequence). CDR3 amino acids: CASSPGTGSDEQYF. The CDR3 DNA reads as TGTGCCAGCAGCCCGGGGACAGGGTCTGACGAGCAGTACTTC.

CDR3 DNA sequence: TGTGCCAGCAGCGCAGCGGGAGGCCGGTCCAGCGAGCAGTACTTC. This gives the protein CASSAAGGRSSEQYF. The chain recombines TRBV13 with TRBJ2-7, with TRBD2 matching 9 bases. V was pared by 5 bases and J by 6 bases, with 11 bases of the junction left unmatched. The CDR3 sequence is 15 residues long. CDR1 and CDR2 (germline): PRHDT, FYEKMQ (reference sequence).

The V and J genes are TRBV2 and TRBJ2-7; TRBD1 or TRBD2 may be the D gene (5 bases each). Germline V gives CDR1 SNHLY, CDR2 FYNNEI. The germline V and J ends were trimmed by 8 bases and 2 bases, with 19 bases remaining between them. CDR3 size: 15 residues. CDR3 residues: CASYIPRGGAYEQYF. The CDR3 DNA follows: TGTGCCAGCTACATCCCGAGGGGTGGAGCCTACGAGCAGTACTTC. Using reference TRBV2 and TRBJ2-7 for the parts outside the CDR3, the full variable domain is EPEVTQTPSHQVTQMGQEVILRCVPISNHLYFYWYRQILGQKVEFLVSFYNNEISEKSEIFDDQFSVERPDGSNFTLKIRSTKLEDSAMYFCASYIPRGGAYEQYFGPGTRLTVT.

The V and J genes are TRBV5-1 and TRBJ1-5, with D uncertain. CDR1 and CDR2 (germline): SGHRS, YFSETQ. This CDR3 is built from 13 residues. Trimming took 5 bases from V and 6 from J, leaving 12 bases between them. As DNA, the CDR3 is TGCGCCAGCAGTGGGGAAGGCGGTCAGCCCCAGCATTTT. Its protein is CASSGEGGQPQHF.

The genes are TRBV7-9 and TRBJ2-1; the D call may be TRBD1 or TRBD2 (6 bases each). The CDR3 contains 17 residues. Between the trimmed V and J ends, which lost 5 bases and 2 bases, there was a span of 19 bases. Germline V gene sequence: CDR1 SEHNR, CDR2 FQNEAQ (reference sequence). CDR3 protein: CASSPKGGYQTYNEQFF. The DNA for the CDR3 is TGTGCCAGCAGCCCCAAGGGGGGCTACCAGACCTACAATGAGCAGTTCTTC.

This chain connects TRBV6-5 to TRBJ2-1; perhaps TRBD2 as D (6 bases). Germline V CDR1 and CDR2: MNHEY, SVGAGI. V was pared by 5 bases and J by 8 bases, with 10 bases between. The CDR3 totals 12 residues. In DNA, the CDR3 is TGTGCCAGCAGTCGGGGGAACGATGAGCAGTTCTTC. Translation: CASSRGNDEQFF.

CDR3 coding DNA: TGTGCCAGCAGCTTGGGGGTGAACACCGGGGAGCTGTTTTTT. This encodes CASSLGVNTGELFF. This chain connects TRBV11-2 to TRBJ2-2; D tentatively fits TRBD1 or TRBD2 (5 bases each). CDR1 and CDR2 (germline): SGHAT, FQNNGV. This CDR3 has 14 residues. Trimming shortened V by 3 bases and J by 1 base, and 6 bases separated the two germline ends.

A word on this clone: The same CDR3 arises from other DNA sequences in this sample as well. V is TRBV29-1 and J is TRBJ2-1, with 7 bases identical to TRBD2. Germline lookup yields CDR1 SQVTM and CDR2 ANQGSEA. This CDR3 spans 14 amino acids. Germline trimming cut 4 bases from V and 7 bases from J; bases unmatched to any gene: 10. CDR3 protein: CSVGGSGTGNEQFF. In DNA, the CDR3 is TGCAGCGTTGGGGGGAGCGGGACGGGGAATGAGCAGTTCTTC.

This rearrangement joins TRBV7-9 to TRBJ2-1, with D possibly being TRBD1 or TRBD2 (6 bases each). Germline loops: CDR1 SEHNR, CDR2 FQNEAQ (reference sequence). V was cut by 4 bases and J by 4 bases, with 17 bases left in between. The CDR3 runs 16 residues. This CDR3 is CASSSAAGHGYNEQFF. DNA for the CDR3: TGTGCCAGCAGCTCAGCCGCGGGACACGGTTACAATGAGCAGTTCTTC.

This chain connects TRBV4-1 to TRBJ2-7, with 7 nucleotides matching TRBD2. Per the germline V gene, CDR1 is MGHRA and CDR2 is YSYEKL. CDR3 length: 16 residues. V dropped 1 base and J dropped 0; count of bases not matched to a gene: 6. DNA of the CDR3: TGCGCCAGCAGCCAAGTCGCTAGCGGCCTCTCCTACGAGCAGTACTTC. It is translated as CASSQVASGLSYEQYF.

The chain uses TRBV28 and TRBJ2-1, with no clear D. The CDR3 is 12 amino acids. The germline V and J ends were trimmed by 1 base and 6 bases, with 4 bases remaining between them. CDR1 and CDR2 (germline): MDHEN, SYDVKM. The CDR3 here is CASSLFGNEQFF. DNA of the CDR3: TGTGCCAGCAGTTTATTTGGCAATGAGCAGTTCTTC. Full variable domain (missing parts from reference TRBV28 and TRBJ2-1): DVKVTQSSRYLVKRTGEKVFLECVQDMDHENMFWYRQDPGLGLRLIYFSYDVKMKEKGDIPEGYSVSREKKERFSLILESASTNQTSMYLCASSLFGNEQFFGPGTRLTVL.